This passage covers 2 T cell receptor beta chains from one sample sequenced in a study of blood T cell repertoires in COVID-19. Clones were read by immunoSEQ multiplex PCR, and TCRdb kept only the in-frame ones, dropping some. The sample has 50,000 to 65,000 clones, 70% to 90% seen once. Specimen: peripheral blood. All receptors derive from a man aged 65 to 79 with acute or convalescent COVID-19.

The genes are TRBV3-1 (or the pseudogene TRBV3-2) and TRBJ2-1, with D perhaps TRBD2 (7 bases). In germline, CDR1 is LGHDT, CDR2 YNNKEL (reference sequence). The V end lost 6 bases, the J end lost 6 bases, and 18 bases lay between the germline ends. The CDR3 covers 15 residues. The CDR3 DNA sequence: TGTGCCAGCAGTCCCGCGGGGGCCGGAGGCAATGAGCAGTTCTTC. This codes for CASSPAGAGGNEQFF.

CDR3 in amino acids: CASSWGVRGGNTEAFF. The CDR3 coding sequence is TGTGCCAGCAGCTGGGGCGTTCGGGGGGGGAACACTGAAGCTTTCTTT. The chain joins TRBV7-2 to TRBJ1-1; D may be TRBD1 (5 bases). The CDR3 sequence is 16 residues long. V lost 4 bases to trimming and J lost 1 base, with 16 bases between them. Germline CDR1 is SGHTA and CDR2 is FQGNSA.